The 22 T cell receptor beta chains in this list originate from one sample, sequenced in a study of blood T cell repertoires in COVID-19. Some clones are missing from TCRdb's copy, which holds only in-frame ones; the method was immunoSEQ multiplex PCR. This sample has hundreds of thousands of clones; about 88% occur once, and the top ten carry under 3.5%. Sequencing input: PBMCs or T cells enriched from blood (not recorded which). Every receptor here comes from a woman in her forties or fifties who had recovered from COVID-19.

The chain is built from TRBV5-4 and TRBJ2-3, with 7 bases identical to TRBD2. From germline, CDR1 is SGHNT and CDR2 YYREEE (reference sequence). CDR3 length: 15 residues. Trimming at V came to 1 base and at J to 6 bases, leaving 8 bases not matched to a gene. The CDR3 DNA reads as TGTGCCAGCAGCTTGCCCGGAGCGGGATCGGATACGCAGTATTTT. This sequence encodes CASSLPGAGSDTQYF.

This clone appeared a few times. CDR3 DNA: TGCAGCGTTGAAATGGGCGGCTACACCTTC. As protein: CSVEMGGYTF. The chain carries TRBV29-1 and TRBJ1-2; D gene unclear. The CDR3 covers 10 residues. V was cut by 2 bases and J by 8 bases, with 6 bases left in between. Germline lookup yields CDR1 SQVTM and CDR2 ANQGSEA.

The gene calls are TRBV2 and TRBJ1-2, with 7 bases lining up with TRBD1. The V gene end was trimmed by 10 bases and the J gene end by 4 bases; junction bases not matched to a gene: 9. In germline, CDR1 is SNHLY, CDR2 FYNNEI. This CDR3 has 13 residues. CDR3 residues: CANGDRSLYGYTF. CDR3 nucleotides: TGTGCCAACGGGGACAGAAGTCTCTATGGCTACACCTTC.

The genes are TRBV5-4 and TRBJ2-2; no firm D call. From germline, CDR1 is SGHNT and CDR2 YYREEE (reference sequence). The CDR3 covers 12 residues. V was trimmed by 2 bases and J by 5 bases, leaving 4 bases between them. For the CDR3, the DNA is TGTGCCAGCAGCTTCTTAACCGGGGAGCTGTTTTTT. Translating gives CASSFLTGELFF.

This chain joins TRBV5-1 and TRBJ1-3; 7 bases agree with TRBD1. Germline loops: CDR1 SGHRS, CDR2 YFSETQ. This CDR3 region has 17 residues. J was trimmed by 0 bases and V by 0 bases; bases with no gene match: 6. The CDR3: CASSLGRQGYSGNTIYF. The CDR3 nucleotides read TGCGCCAGCAGCTTGGGCCGACAGGGCTACTCTGGAAACACCATATATTTT.

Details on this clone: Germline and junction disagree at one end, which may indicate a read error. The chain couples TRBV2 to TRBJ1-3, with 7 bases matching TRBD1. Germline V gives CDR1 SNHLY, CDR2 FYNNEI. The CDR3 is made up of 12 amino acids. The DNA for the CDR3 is TGTGCCAGCAGTAAAAATCCGACAGGGTTGGATTTT. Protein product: CASSKNPTGLDF.

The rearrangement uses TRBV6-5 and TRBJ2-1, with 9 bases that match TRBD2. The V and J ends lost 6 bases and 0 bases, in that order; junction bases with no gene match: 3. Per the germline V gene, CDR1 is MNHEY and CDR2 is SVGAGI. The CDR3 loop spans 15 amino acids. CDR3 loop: CASRIAGASYNEQFF. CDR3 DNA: TGTGCCAGCAGAATAGCGGGGGCCTCCTACAATGAGCAGTTCTTC.

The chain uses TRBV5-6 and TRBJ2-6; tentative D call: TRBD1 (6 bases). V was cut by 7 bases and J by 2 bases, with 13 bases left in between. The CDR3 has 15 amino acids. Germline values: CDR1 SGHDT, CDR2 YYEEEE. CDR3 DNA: TGTGCCAGCGGAAAGCAGGGGACTGGGGCCAACGTCCTGACTTTC. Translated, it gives CASGKQGTGANVLTF. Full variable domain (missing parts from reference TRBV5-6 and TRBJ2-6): DAGVTQSPTHLIKTRGQQVTLRCSPKSGHDTVSWYQQALGQGPQFIFQYYEEEERQRGNFPDRFSGHQFPNYSSELNVNALLLGDSALYLCASGKQGTGANVLTFGAGSRLTVL.

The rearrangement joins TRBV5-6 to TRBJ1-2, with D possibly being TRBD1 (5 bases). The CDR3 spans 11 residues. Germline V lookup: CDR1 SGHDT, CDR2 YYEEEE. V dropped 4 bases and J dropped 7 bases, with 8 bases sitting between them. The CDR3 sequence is CASSVRGGYTF. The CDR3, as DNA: TGTGCCAGCAGCGTAAGGGGTGGCTACACCTTC. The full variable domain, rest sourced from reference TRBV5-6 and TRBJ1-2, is DAGVTQSPTHLIKTRGQQVTLRCSPKSGHDTVSWYQQALGQGPQFIFQYYEEEERQRGNFPDRFSGHQFPNYSSELNVNALLLGDSALYLCASSVRGGYTFGSGTRLTVV.

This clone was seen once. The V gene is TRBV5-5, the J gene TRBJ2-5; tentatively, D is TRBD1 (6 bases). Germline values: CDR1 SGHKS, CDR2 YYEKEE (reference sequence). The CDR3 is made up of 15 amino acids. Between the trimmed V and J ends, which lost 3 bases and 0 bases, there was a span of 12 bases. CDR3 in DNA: TGTGCCAGCAGCTCCTGGACAGAATACCAAGAGACCCAGTACTTC. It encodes CASSSWTEYQETQYF.

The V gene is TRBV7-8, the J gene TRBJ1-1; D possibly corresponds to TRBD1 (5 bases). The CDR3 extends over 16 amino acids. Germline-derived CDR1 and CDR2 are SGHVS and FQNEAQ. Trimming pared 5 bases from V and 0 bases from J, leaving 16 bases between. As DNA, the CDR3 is TGTGCCAGCAGCACTCAGGGTGGTGCCATGAACACTGAAGCTTTCTTT. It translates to CASSTQGGAMNTEAFF.

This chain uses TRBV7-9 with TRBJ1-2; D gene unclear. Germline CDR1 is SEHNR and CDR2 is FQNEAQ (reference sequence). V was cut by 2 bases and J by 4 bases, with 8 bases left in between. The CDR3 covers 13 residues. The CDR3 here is CASSLTPGYGYTF. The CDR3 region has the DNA TGTGCCAGCAGCTTAACCCCAGGCTATGGCTACACCTTC.

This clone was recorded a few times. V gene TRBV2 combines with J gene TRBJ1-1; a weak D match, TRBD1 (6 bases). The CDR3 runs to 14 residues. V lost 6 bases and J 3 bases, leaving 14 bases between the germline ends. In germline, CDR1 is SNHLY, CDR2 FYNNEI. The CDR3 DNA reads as TGTGCCAGCAGCCTCAATGAGGGGGACACTGAAGCTTTCTTT. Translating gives CASSLNEGDTEAFF.

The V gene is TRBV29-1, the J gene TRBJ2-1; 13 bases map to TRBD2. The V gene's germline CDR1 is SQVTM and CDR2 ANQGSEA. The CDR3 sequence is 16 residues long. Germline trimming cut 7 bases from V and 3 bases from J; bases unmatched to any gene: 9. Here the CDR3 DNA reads TGCAGCGCCCAGGGACTAGCGGGATCTTACTACAATGAGCAGTTCTTC. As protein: CSAQGLAGSYYNEQFF.

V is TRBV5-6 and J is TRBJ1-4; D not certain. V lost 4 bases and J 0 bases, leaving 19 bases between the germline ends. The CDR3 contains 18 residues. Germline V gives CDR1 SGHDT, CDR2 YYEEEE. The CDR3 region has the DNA TGTGCCAGCAGCCGGTACCCGGAGGGCTATGCAACTAATGAAAAACTGTTTTTT. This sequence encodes CASSRYPEGYATNEKLFF.

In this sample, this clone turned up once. CDR3 sequence (DNA): TGTGCCAGCAGTCCCCGACTACCCTCTGAGCAGTACTTC. Its translation is CASSPRLPSEQYF. This chain joins TRBV12-3 or TRBV12-4 and TRBJ2-7, with D possibly TRBD2 on 5 matching bases. V lost 5 bases, J lost 7 bases, and 15 bases lay in between. CDR3 length: 13 amino acids.

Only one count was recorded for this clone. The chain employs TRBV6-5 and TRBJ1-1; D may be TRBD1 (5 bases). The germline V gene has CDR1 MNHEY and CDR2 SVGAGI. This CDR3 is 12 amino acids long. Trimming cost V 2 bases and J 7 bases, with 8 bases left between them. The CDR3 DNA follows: TGTGCCAGCAGTTACGTAAGGGGTGAAGCTTTCTTT. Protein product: CASSYVRGEAFF.

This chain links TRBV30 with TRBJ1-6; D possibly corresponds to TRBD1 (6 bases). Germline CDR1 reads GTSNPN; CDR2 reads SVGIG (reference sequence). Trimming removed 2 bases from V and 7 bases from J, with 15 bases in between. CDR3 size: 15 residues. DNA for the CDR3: TGTGCCTGGAGTACAAGGACAGAGATCAATTCACCCCTCCACTTT. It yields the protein CAWSTRTEINSPLHF. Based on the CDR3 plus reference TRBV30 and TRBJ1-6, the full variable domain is SQTIHQWPATLVQPVGSPLSLECTVEGTSNPNLYWYRQAAGRGLQLLFYSVGIGQISSEVPQNLSASRPQDRQFILSSKKLLLSDSGFYLCAWSTRTEINSPLHFGNGTRLTVT.

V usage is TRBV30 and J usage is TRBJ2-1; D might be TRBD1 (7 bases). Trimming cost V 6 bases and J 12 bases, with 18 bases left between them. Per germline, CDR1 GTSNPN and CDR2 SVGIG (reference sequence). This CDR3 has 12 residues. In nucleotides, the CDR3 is TGTGCCTGCACCCGGAGGGGGCCGGGGCAGTTCTTC. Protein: CACTRRGPGQFF.

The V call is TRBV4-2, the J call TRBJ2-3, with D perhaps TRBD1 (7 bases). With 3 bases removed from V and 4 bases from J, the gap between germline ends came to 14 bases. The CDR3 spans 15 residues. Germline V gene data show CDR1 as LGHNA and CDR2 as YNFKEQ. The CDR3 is CASSHAGGGADTQYF. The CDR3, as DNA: TGTGCCAGCAGCCACGCAGGGGGAGGCGCAGATACGCAGTATTTT.

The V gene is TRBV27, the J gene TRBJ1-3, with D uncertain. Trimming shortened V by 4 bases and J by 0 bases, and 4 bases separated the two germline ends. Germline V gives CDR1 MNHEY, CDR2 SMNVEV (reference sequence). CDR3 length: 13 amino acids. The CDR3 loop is CASSSFSGNTIYF. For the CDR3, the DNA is TGTGCCAGCAGTTCCTTCTCTGGAAACACCATATATTTT.

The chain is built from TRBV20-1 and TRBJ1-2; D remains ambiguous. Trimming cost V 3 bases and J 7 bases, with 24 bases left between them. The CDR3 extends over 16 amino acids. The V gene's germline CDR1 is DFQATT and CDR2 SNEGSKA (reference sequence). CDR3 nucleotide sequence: TGCAGTGCTAGTCTAGGCGGAAGATCTCGATCTAGTGGCTACACCTTC. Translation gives CSASLGGRSRSSGYTF.